This T cell receptor (beta chain) was observed in a study of identical twins. General study findings and limits: The study based its conclusions on cross-sectional statistical analysis and did not follow the same donors.

TCRdb passed the 5' RACE reads through MiXCR, listing each CDR3 protein once. In the table there are 750,000 to 950,000 distinct CDR3 sequences, 10% to 15% of which are singletons. Germline values: CDR1 MDHEN, CDR2 SYDVKM. This CDR3 has 15 residues. The V and J ends lost 7 bases and 3 bases, in that order; junction bases with no gene match: 10. As regards this clonotype: The antigen remains undetermined.

The data were also submitted as part of a second study, on yellow fever vaccine responses in identical twins.

This clonotype originated in a woman aged 18-30 years in good health. The sample consisted of PBMCs. The rearrangement uses TRBV28 and TRBJ2-3; 7 positions match TRBD2. CDR3 residues: CASKVWRERTDTQYF. CDR3 nucleotide sequence: TGTGCCAGCAAGGTCTGGCGGGAGAGAACAGATACGCAGTATTTT. The full variable domain, with the rest looked up from reference TRBV28 and TRBJ2-3, is DVKVTQSSRYLVKRTGEKVFLECVQDMDHENMFWYRQDPGLGLRLIYFSYDVKMKEKGDIPEGYSVSREKKERFSLILESASTNQTSMYLCASKVWRERTDTQYFGPGTRLTVL.